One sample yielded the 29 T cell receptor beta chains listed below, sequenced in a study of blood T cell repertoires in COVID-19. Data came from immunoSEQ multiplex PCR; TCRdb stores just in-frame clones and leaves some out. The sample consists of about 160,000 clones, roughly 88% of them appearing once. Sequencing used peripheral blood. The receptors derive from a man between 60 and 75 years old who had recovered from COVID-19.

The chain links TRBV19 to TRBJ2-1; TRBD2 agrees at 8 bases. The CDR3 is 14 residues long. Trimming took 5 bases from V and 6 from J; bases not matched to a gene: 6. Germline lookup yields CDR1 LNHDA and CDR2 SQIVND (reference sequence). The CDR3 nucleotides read TGTGCCAGTAGTGATAACGGGGGGGCCAATGAGCAGTTCTTC. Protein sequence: CASSDNGGANEQFF. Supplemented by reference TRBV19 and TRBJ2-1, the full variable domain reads DGGITQSPKYLFRKEGQNVTLSCEQNLNHDAMYWYRQDPGQGLRLIYYSQIVNDFQKGDIAEGYSVSREKKESFPLTVTSAQKNPTAFYLCASSDNGGANEQFFGPGTRLTVL.

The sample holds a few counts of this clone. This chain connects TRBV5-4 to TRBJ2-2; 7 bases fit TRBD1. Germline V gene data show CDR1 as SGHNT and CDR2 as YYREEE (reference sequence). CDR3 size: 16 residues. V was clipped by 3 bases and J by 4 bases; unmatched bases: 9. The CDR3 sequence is CASSSAGGRSTGELFF. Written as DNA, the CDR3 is TGTGCCAGCAGCTCGGCAGGGGGACGAAGCACCGGGGAGCTGTTTTTT.

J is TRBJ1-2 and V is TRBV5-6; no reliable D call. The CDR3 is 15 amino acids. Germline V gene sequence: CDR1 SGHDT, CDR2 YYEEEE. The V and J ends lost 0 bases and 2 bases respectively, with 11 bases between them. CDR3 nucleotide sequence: TGTGCCAGCAGCTTGGGCACGGGTCCGAACTATGGCTACACCTTC. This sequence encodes CASSLGTGPNYGYTF.

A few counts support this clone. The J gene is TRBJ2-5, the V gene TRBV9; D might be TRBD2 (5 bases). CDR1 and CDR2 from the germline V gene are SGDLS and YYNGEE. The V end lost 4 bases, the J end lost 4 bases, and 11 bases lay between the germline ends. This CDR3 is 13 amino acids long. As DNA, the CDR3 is TGTGCCAGCAGCCCATCACTAGTAGAGACCCAGTACTTC. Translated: CASSPSLVETQYF.

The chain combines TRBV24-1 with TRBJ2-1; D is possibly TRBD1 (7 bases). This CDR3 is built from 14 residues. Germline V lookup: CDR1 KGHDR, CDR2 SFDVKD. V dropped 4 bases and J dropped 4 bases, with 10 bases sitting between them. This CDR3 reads CATSERDRYNEQFF. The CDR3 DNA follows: TGTGCCACCAGTGAGCGGGACAGATACAATGAGCAGTTCTTC.

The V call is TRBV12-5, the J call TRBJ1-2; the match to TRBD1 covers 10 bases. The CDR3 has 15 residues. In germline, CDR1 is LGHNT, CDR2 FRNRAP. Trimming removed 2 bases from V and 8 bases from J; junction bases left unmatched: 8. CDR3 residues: CASGLIRDRGGGYTF. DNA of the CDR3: TGTGCTAGTGGTTTGATTAGGGACAGGGGAGGAGGCTACACCTTC.

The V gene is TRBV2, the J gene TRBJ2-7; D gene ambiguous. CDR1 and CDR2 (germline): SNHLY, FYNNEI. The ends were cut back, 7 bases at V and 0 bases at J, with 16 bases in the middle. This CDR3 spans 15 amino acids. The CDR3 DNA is TGTGCCAGCACCCTGGTGGTTGGCACCTCCTACGAGCAGTACTTC. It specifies CASTLVVGTSYEQYF.

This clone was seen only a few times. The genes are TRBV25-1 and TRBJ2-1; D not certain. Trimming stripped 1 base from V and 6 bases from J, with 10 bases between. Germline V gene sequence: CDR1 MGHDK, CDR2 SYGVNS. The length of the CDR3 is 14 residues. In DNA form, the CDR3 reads TGTGCCAGCAGTGAATCTACAGATTCCAATGAGCAGTTCTTC. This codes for CASSESTDSNEQFF.

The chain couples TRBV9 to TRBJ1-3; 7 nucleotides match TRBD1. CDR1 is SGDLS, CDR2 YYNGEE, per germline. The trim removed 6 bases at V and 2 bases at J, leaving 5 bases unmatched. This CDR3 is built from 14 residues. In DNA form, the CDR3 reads TGTGCCAGCACCCGAACAGGGGCTGGAAACACCATATATTTT. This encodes CASTRTGAGNTIYF.

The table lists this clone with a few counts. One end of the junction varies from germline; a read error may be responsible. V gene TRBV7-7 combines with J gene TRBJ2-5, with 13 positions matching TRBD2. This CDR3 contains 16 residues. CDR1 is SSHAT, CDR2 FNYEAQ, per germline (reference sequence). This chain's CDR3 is CASSPRLAGGQETQYF. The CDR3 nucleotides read TGTGCTAGCAGCCCGAGACTAGCGGGGGGCCAAGAGACCCAGTACTTC.

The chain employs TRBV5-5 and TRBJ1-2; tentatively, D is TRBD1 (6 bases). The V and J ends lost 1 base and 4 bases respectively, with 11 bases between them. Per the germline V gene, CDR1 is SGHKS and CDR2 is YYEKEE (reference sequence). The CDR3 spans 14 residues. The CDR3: CASSLRPGVYGYTF. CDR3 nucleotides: TGTGCCAGCAGCTTGCGTCCAGGGGTCTATGGCTACACCTTC.

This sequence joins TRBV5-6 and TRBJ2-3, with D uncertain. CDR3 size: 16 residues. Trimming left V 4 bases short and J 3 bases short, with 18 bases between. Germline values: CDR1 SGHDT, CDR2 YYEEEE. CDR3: CASSEGVKALTDTQYF. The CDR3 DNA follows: TGTGCCAGCAGCGAAGGTGTAAAGGCACTAACAGATACGCAGTATTTT.

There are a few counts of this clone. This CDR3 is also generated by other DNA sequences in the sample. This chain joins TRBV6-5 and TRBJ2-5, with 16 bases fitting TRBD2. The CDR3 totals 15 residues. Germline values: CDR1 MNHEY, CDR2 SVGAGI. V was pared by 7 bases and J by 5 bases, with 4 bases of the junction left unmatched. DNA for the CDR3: TGTGCCAGCACCCCGGGACTAGCGGGAGGGGAGACCCAGTACTTC. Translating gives CASTPGLAGGETQYF.

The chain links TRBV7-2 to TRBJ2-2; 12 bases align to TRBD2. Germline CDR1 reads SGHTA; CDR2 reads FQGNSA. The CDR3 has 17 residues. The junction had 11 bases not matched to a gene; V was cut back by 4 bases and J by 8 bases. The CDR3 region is CASSSKLAGGFAGELFF. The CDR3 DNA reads TGTGCCAGCAGCTCGAAACTAGCGGGGGGATTCGCTGGGGAGCTGTTTTTT. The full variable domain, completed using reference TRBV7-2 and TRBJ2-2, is GAGVSQSPSNKVTEKGKDVELRCDPISGHTALYWYRQSLGQGLEFLIYFQGNSAPDKSGLPSDRFSAERTGGSVSTLTIQRTQQEDSAVYLCASSSKLAGGFAGELFFGEGSRLTVL.

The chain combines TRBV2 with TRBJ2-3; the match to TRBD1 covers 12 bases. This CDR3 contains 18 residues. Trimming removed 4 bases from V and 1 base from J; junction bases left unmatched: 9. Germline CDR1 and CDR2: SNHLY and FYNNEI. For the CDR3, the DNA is TGTGCCAGCAGTGGATATCGGGACAGGGGGCTCCGCACAGATACGCAGTATTTT. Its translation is CASSGYRDRGLRTDTQYF.

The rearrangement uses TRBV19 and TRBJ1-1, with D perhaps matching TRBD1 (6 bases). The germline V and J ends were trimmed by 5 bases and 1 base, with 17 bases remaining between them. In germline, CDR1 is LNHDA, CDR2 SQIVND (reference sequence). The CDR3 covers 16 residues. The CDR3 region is CASSPAGAFENTEAFF. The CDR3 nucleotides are TGTGCCAGTAGTCCAGCAGGGGCTTTCGAGAACACTGAAGCTTTCTTT.

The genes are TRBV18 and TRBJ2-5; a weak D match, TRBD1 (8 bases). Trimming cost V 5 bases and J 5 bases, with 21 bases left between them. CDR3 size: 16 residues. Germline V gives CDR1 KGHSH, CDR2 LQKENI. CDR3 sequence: CASSSTGTGLVETQYF. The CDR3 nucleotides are TGTGCCAGCTCATCCACGGGGACAGGACTAGTTGAGACCCAGTACTTC.

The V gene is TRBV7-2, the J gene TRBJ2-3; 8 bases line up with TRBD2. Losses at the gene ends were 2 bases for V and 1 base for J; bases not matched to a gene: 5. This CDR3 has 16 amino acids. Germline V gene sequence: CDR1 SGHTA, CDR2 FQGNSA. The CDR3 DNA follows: TGTGCCAGCAGCTTAACGGGGGGGCCACGCACAGATACGCAGTATTTT. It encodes CASSLTGGPRTDTQYF.

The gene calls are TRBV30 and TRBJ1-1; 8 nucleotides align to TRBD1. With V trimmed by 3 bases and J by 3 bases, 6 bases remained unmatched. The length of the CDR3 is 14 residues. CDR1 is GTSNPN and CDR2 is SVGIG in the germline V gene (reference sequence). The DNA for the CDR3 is TGTGCCTGGAGCGGTGACAGGGGTGACACTGAAGCTTTCTTT. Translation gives CAWSGDRGDTEAFF.

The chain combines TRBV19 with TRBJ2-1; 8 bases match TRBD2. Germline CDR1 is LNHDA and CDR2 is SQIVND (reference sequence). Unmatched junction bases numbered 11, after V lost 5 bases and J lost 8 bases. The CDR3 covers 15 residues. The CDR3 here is CASSSGLAGHDEQFF. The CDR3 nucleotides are TGTGCCAGTAGTTCCGGGCTAGCGGGTCATGATGAGCAGTTCTTC.

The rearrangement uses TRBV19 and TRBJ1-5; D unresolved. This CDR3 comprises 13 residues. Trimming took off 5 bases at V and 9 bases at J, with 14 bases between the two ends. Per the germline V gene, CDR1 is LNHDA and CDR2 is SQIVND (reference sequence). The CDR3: CASSSYSIRPQHF. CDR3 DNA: TGTGCCAGTAGTTCCTATTCCATTAGGCCCCAGCATTTT.

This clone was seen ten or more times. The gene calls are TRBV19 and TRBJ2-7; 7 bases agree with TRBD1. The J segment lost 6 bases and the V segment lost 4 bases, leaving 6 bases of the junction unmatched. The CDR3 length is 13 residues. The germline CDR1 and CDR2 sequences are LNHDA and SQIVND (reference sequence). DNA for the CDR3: TGTGCCAGTAGTACCAGACAGGGCGGCGAGCAGTACTTC. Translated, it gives CASSTRQGGEQYF.

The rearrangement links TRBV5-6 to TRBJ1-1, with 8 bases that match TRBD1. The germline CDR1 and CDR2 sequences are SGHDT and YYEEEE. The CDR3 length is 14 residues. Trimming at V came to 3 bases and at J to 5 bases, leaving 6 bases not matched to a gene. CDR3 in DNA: TGTGCCAGCAGCTCTTCAGGGGGCGGAACTGAAGCTTTCTTT. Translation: CASSSSGGGTEAFF.

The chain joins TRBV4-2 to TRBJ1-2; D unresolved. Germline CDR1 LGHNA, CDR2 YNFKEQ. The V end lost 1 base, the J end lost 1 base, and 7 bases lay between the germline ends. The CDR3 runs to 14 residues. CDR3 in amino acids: CASSQVAVNYGYTF. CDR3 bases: TGTGCCAGCAGCCAAGTTGCAGTTAACTATGGCTACACCTTC.

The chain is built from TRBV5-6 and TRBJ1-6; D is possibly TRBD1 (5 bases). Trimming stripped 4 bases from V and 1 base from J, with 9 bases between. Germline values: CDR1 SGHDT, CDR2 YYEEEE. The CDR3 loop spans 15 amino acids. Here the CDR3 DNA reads TGTGCCAGCAGCCCACGGGGGTCCTATAATTCACCCCTCCACTTT. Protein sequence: CASSPRGSYNSPLHF.

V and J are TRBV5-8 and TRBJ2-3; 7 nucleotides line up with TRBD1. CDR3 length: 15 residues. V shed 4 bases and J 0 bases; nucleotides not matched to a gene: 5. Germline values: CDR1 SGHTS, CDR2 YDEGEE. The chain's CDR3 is CASSIGQVSTDTQYF. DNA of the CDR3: TGTGCCAGCAGCATTGGACAGGTTAGCACAGATACGCAGTATTTT. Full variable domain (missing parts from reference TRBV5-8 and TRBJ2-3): EAGVTQSPTHLIKTRGQQATLRCSPISGHTSVYWYQQALGLGLQFLLWYDEGEERNRGNFPPRFSGRQFPNYSSELNVNALELEDSALYLCASSIGQVSTDTQYFGPGTRLTVL.

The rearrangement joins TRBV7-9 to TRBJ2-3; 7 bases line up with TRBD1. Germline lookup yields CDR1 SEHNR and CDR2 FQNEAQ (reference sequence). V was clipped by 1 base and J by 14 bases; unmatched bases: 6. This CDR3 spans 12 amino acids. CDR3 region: CASSLDMTGWYF. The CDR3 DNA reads TGTGCCAGCAGCTTAGACATGACAGGGTGGTATTTT.

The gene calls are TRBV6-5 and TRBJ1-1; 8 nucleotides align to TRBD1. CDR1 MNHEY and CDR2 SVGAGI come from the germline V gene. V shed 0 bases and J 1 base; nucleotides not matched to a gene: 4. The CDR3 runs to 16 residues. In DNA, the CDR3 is TGTGCCAGCAGTTACTCCTCCGGGACAGGGAACACTGAAGCTTTCTTT. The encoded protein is CASSYSSGTGNTEAFF.

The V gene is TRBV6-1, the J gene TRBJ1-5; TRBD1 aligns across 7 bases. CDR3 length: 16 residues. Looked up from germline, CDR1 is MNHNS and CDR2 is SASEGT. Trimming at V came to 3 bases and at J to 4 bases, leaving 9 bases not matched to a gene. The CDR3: CASSEAQGGINQPQHF. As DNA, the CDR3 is TGTGCCAGCAGTGAGGCCCAGGGGGGAATAAATCAGCCCCAGCATTTT.